These 3 T cell receptor beta chains were sequenced from one sample in a study of control samples from healthy donors and cancer patients. The repertoire was sequenced with immunoSEQ multiplex PCR; TCRdb's copy has only in-frame clones and lacks some. The table shows over 80,000 clones, with 91% occurring only once. Material: blood. The receptors shown here come from a man in his thirties or forties in good health.

The chain is built from TRBV27 and TRBJ1-6, with 9 bases lining up with TRBD1. CDR1 and CDR2 (germline): MNHEY, SMNVEV (reference sequence). V dropped 6 bases and J dropped 4; count of bases not matched to a gene: 4. This CDR3 is built from 15 residues. The CDR3: CASRSQGAYNSPLHF. For the CDR3, the DNA is TGTGCCAGCAGATCACAGGGGGCATATAATTCACCCCTCCACTTT.

The J gene is TRBJ1-1, the V gene TRBV11-1; no clear D gene. V was shortened by 0 bases and J by 1 base, with 6 bases between the two germline ends. CDR3 size: 14 residues. Germline V gives CDR1 SGHAT, CDR2 FQDESV (reference sequence). The CDR3 nucleotides are TGTGCCAGCAGCTTAGCACAGAAGAACACTGAAGCTTTCTTT. Its protein product is CASSLAQKNTEAFF.

The chain carries TRBV11-2 and TRBJ1-3; no clear D. This CDR3 has 14 residues. V lost 5 bases to trimming and J lost 7 bases, with 15 bases between them. CDR1 and CDR2 from the germline V gene are SGHAT and FQNNGV. Here the CDR3 reads CASSESRGRNTIYF. In nucleotides, the CDR3 is TGTGCCAGCAGCGAGTCGCGCGGGCGGAACACCATATATTTT.